The T cell receptor (beta chain) under discussion was sequenced for a study of T cells in Graves' hyperthyroidism and ophthalmopathy. Study-level results: Before onset, by a median of approximately 6.8 months, the model predicted ophthalmopathy.

A few counts support this clonotype. Its antigen is as yet unknown. After removal of 4 bases from V and 5 bases from J, the junction contained 11 bases not matched to a gene. Germline V gene lookup returns CDR1 SNHLY and CDR2 FYNNEI. This CDR3 is 16 amino acids long. TCR beta CDR3 regions were amplified from RNA. TCR CDR3 regions were first amplified by RT-PCR with HTBI primers. TCRdb processed the multiplex PCR reads anew with MiXCR; each CDR3 protein has one entry. Among 300,000 or so distinct CDR3 sequences listed, roughly 21% were seen once. This clonotype was sampled from a woman aged 45-60 years with Graves' hyperthyroidism. This chain uses TRBV2 with TRBJ2-5, with 9 bases identical to TRBD1. The source material was blood. CDR3 residues: CASSGNPGTGSETQYF. The CDR3 region has the DNA TGTGCCAGCAGTGGTAATCCCGGGACAGGGAGCGAGACCCAGTACTTC.